This paragraph covers one T cell receptor (beta chain) sequence. Its antigen is unknown. It has no much larger one-base neighbor in the sample; base qualities were not kept. Measured from the cysteine to the phenylalanine, the CDR3 is 16 residues long. Only CDR3 DNA remains: 48 bases, in frame from the first base. In the germline V gene, CDR1 corresponds to SNHLY and CDR2 to FYNNEI. Between the V and J ends, shortened by 8 bases and 8 bases respectively, the junction contains 22 bases. The data were taken from a study of blood T cell repertoires in COVID-19 (dated by TCRdb to between 2020 and 2021). Background for the entire study: The collaborator samples originated in the United States, Italy and Spain and spanned the acute and convalescent phases of COVID-19. The prospective study material was composed of cDNA or gDNA derived from T cells, B-cell-depleted T cells, or PBMCs. Deeply sampled blood TCRbeta repertoires from subjects exposed to, actively infected with, or recovered from COVID-19 were included in the dataset. A freely available public database, intended as a resource for researchers studying the immune response to SARS-CoV-2, is where the repertoires were released. The samples were drawn from two sources: the first 160 participants of the ongoing ImmuneRACE study, and about 1,300 subjects contributed by 6 global collaborators. The sample metadata nearly always contained a de-identified subject ID, COVID-19 status, age in years and sex. HLA class I and class II types, where available, came from metadata supplied by the sample provider rather than from assay-based typing. What the study reported, not specific to this receptor: The quantity of clinical and demographic metadata differed by source and by participant and was supplied without curation.

In Seattle, one collaborating source enrolled patients while the infection was active and tracked those patients longitudinally over the course of disease. Whole blood was collected in K2EDTA tubes by collaborating institutions according to the institutions' own protocols. For TCRbeta analysis, collaborator samples were shipped as frozen whole blood, as isolated PBMCs, or as DNA extracted from either sample type. TCRbeta CDR3 regions were amplified from genomic DNA by means of the immunoSEQ Assay, a bias-controlled multiplex PCR. The study's processing was this. The number of nucleated cells in each sample was estimated from the amplification of reference gene primers within the assay. To quantify the absolute abundance of each unique TCRbeta CDR3 rearrangement, sequence reads were collapsed and filtered. For each sample, productive Simpson clonality was calculated as the square root of Simpson's diversity index over productive rearrangements. The table comes from immuneACCESS by way of TCRdb, which keeps in-frame sequences with V and J called. Part of the clones is missing from these tables; in studies checked, under half for an unresolved V gene and the rest for unknown reasons. The D gene and trimming were derived from the DNA, and the V and J assignments and clone size from that table. A total of hundreds of thousands of clones appear in this sample, 88% of them only once. Approximately 10% of the sample is held by the ten biggest clonotypes.

Source material: peripheral blood. This TCR derives from a woman in her 30s with COVID-19, enrolled during active disease. The sequence is built from TRBV2 and TRBJ1-6; the D gene is perhaps TRBD1, from 6 matching bases. In nucleotides, the sequence is TGTGCCAGCCCGCGGGGAGGGGGGCGCCGGGATTCACCCCTCCACTTT. The resulting protein is CASPRGGGRRDSPLHF. With the portions outside the CDR3 filled from the reference TRBV2 and TRBJ1-6 genes, the complete variable region becomes EPEVTQTPSHQVTQMGQEVILRCVPISNHLYFYWYRQILGQKVEFLVSFYNNEISEKSEIFDDQFSVERPDGSNFTLKIRSTKLEDSAMYFCASPRGGGRRDSPLHFGNGTRLTVT.